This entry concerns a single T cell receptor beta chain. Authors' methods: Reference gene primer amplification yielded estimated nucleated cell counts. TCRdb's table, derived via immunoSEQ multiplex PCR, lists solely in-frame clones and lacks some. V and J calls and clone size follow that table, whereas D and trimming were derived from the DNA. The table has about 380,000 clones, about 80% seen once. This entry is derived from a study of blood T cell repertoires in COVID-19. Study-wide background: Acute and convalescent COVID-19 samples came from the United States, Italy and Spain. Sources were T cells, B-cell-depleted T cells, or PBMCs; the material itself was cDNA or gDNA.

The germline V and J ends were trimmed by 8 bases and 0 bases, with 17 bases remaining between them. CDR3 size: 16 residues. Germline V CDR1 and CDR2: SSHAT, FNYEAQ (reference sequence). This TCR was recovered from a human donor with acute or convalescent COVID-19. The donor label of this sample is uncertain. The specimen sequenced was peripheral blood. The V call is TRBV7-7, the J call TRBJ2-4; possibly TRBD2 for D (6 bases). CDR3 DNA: TGTGCCAGCCCCCCTGGGAGGAACCTAGCCAAAAACATTCAGTACTTC. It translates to CASPPGRNLAKNIQYF.